Here is one T cell receptor beta chain with its context. Its binding antigen is unknown. No qualities accompany the bases; no much larger clone lies one base away. This sample is drawn from a study of technical replicates of blood from a few donors (dated by TCRdb to 2015 to 2018). The germline V gene provides CDR1 MNHEY and CDR2 SVGAGI. Counted from cysteine to phenylalanine, this CDR3 has 13 amino acids. Kept here is only the CDR3 DNA, which spans 39 bases and is read in frame from base 1. V ends up 8 bases short and J 3 bases short, with an unmatched junction base count of 5. Libraries came from the immunoSEQ multiplex PCR assay. The immuneACCESS repertoire file appears here via TCRdb, limited to in-frame rearrangements. These files lack a portion of the clones; in checked studies, under half of the deficit traces to unresolved V genes, and the cause of the others is not known. The sample data list some 74,000 clones, and about 97% of these were observed just once. The top ten clonotypes cover around 0.29% of the sample.

The receptor was derived from a human donor in good health. The sample taken for sequencing was T cells isolated from PBMCs. The chain is encoded by TRBV6-5 joined to TRBJ2-5; TRBD2 lines up with 8 middle nucleotides. The sequenced DNA is TGTGCCAGCGGGACACTAGCGGAAGAGACCCAGTACTTC. This sequence encodes CASGTLAEETQYF.